The entry that follows covers one T cell receptor beta chain sequence. Antigen specificity is unknown. Assay used: immunoSEQ multiplex PCR; TCRdb lists only in-frame clones, some missing. The sample has roughly 34,000 clones, roughly 97% seen once; the top ten hold 6.2%. V lost 4 bases and J 1 base, leaving 9 bases between the germline ends. The CDR3 loop spans 14 amino acids. Germline values: CDR1 MNHNS, CDR2 SASEGT. The data derive from a study of T cells in tuberculosis. Study results and caveats: Samples were chosen by availability of cryopreserved specimens. The TCR-beta difference was not significant; alpha differences partly reflected length. Active tuberculosis alpha repertoires lay closer to GMM-specific TCRs than controls'.

The chain carries TRBV6-1 and TRBJ2-3, with D perhaps matching TRBD2 (6 bases). The sequence was obtained from a donor aged 10-29 years with latent tuberculosis or without tuberculosis infection. Sequences were obtained from PBMCs. CDR3: CASSGSSGTDTQYF. In nucleotides, the CDR3 is TGTGCCAGCAGTGGATCTAGCGGCACAGATACGCAGTATTTT.